The TCR beta chain under discussion was sequenced for a study of T-cell memory formation after mild COVID-19. MiXCR was run by TCRdb on the 5' RACE reads, yielding one entry per CDR3 protein. The sample consists of 450,000 or so distinct CDR3 sequences, 20% of them appearing once. CDR1 and CDR2 from the germline V gene are MNHNY and SVGAGI (reference sequence). V was clipped by 6 bases and J by 2 bases, with 32 bases between them. The CDR3 length is 22 residues. The rearrangement links TRBV6-6 to TRBJ2-6; D assignment may be TRBD1 or TRBD2 (6 bases each). The sequence was obtained from an adult woman who had mild COVID-19 (a few samples of this study predate the infection). Cell type and time point are not known. Sequencing was carried out using PBMCs or a T cell subset sorted from them (not recorded which). The CDR3 sequence: CASSFFHPGTRGLVAGANVLTF. The CDR3 nucleotides read TGTGCCAGCAGCTTTTTTCACCCCGGGACAAGGGGACTCGTGGCTGGGGCCAACGTCCTGACTTTC.